This T cell receptor (beta chain) was obtained from a study of blood T cells in healthy people across ages. General observations from the study: Diversity estimated from one million T cells was considered an underestimate. Donors of long life had a larger count of naive CD4+ cells and greater diversity than aged donors.

As concerns this clonotype: The antigen remains unidentified.

The ends were cut back, 0 bases at V and 6 bases at J, with 14 bases in the middle. CDR1 and CDR2 from the germline V gene are MGHRA and YSYEKL. This CDR3 comprises 15 residues. A second about 7 to 11 cycle PCR used barcoded and J-beta primers. TCRdb re-derived calls from the 5' RACE reads in MiXCR, one entry per CDR3 protein. There are more than 1,400,000 distinct CDR3 sequences in the sample; approximately 42% occur only once, and 7.9% lies in the top ten. Every participating donor contributed roughly 10 milliliters of peripheral blood through a draw. Per-sample yields of isolated PBMCs were at least 6.5 million.

Source material: blood. The chain combines TRBV4-1 with TRBJ1-1, with D hard to call. This receptor was identified in a woman in her late teens or twenties in good health. CDR3 coding DNA: TGCGCCAGCAGCCAAGAGTTCAAACTTAACGCTGAAGCTTTCTTT. Translating it yields CASSQEFKLNAEAFF.